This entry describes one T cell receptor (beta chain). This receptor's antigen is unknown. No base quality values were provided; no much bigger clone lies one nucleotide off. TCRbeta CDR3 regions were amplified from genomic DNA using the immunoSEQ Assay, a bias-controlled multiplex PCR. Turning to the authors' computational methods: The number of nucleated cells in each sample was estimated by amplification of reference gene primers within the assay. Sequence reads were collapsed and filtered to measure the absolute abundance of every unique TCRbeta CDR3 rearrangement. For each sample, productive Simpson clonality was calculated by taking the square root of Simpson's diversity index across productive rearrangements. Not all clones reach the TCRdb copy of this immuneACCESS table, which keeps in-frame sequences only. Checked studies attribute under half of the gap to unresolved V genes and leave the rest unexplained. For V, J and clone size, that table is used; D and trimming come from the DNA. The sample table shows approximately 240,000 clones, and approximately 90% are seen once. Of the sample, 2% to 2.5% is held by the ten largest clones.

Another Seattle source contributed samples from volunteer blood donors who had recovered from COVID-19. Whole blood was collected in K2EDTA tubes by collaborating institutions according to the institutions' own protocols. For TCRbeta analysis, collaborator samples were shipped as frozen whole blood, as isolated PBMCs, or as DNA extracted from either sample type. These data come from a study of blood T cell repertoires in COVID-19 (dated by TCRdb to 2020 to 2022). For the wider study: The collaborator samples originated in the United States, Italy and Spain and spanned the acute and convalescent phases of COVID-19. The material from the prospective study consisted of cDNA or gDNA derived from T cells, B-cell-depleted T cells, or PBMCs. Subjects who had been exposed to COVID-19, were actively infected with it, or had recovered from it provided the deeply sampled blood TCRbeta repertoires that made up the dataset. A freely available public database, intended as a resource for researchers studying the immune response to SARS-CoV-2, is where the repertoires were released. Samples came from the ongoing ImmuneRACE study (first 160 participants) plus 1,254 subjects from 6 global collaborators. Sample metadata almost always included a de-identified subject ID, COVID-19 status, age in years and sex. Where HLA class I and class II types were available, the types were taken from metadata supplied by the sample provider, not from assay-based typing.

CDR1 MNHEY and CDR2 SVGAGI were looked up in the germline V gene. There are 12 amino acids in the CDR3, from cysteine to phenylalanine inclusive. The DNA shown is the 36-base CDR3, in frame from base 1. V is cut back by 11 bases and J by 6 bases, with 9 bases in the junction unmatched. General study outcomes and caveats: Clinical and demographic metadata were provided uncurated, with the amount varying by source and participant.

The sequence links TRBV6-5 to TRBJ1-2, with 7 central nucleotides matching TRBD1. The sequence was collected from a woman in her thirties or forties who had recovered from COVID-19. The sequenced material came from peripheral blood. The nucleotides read TGTGCCGCATCCCGGGACAGCAATGGCTACACCTTC. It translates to CAASRDSNGYTF.